The 28 T cell receptor beta chains given below trace back to one sample, sequenced in a study of cytomegalovirus exposure and HLA in healthy donors. Sequencing used immunoSEQ multiplex PCR; TCRdb keeps in-frame clones, though not all of them. Of approximately 150,000 clones listed, roughly 90% are singletons. The sequenced material came from PBMCs. The source of these receptors is a young man in good health and CMV-seropositive.

This clone was recorded only once. The chain uses TRBV9 and TRBJ2-1, with 7 bases that match TRBD2. Germline V CDR1 and CDR2: SGDLS, YYNGEE. The CDR3 loop spans 16 amino acids. The ends lost 4 bases at V and 4 bases at J; junction bases unmatched: 11. CDR3 nucleotides: TGTGCCAGCAGCCCCCACCGGGAGGTCTTATACAATGAGCAGTTCTTC. It is translated as CASSPHREVLYNEQFF.

The chain couples TRBV13 to TRBJ2-2; TRBD2 aligns across 9 bases. Looked up from germline, CDR1 is PRHDT and CDR2 is FYEKMQ (reference sequence). The CDR3 is 16 residues long. J was trimmed by 0 bases and V by 6 bases; bases with no gene match: 5. CDR3 amino acids: CASRLRLAANTGELFF. CDR3 in DNA: TGTGCCAGCAGACTTAGACTAGCGGCGAACACCGGGGAGCTGTTTTTT.

The rearrangement uses TRBV28 and TRBJ1-2; D is unresolved. The CDR3 is 14 amino acids. The germline gives CDR1 MDHEN, CDR2 SYDVKM. V gave up 1 base and J gave up 8 bases, with 14 bases separating them. CDR3 in DNA: TGTGCCAGCAGTTTATCTTCCGGGAGGGAAGGCTACACCTTC. Amino acids: CASSLSSGREGYTF.

The chain combines TRBV2 with TRBJ1-2, with D maybe TRBD1 (5 bases). Germline V lookup: CDR1 SNHLY, CDR2 FYNNEI. V lost 7 bases and J lost 5, with 14 bases in between. The CDR3 extends over 13 amino acids. For the CDR3, the DNA is TGTGCCAGCACTAGACAGAGTGAATATGGCTACACCTTC. This translates into CASTRQSEYGYTF.

The V and J genes are TRBV27 and TRBJ1-2, with D tentatively TRBD1 (5 bases). The germline V gene has CDR1 MNHEY and CDR2 SMNVEV (reference sequence). Trimming pared 8 bases from V and 0 bases from J, leaving 13 bases between. This CDR3 comprises 14 residues. The CDR3 is CASASGLANYGYTF. DNA for the CDR3: TGTGCCAGCGCATCAGGGTTAGCTAACTATGGCTACACCTTC.

This chain connects TRBV7-9 to TRBJ1-5, with TRBD1 as a possible D gene (6 bases). This CDR3 has 16 amino acids. Trimming stripped 5 bases from V and 0 bases from J, with 14 bases between. Looked up from germline, CDR1 is SEHNR and CDR2 is FQNEAQ (reference sequence). The chain's CDR3 is CASSPLGGLSNQPQHF. In DNA form, the CDR3 reads TGTGCCAGCAGCCCCCTGGGGGGGCTTAGCAATCAGCCCCAGCATTTT.

The chain combines TRBV19 with TRBJ1-2; 7 bases match TRBD1. From germline, CDR1 is LNHDA and CDR2 SQIVND (reference sequence). V lost 4 bases to trimming and J lost 7 bases; unmatched junction nucleotides: 3. CDR3 length: 12 amino acids. The CDR3 DNA reads as TGTGCCAGTAGTAGCCAGGGGGGTGGCTACACCTTC. Translating gives CASSSQGGGYTF.

This clone was seen more than once but under ten times. This chain joins TRBV2 and TRBJ1-4; no firm D call. Germline V gene lookup returns CDR1 SNHLY and CDR2 FYNNEI. CDR3 length: 13 residues. The V gene lost 6 bases and the J gene lost 4 bases, with 9 bases spanning the gap. The DNA for the CDR3 is TGTGCCAGCAGGTCTCAGCGTAATGAAAAACTGTTTTTT. Translated: CASRSQRNEKLFF.

The rearrangement joins TRBV19 to TRBJ1-1; 8 bases are a match to TRBD1. J lost 1 base, V lost 10 bases, and 17 bases had no gene match. This CDR3 comprises 17 residues. Germline values: CDR1 LNHDA, CDR2 SQIVND (reference sequence). The CDR3 DNA sequence: TGTGCCACCGTTCCATCGGACAGGGCCCGAGCGAACACTGAAGCTTTCTTT. Translated, it gives CATVPSDRARANTEAFF.

The J gene is TRBJ2-1, the V gene TRBV30, with D possibly TRBD2 on 6 matching bases. CDR1 is GTSNPN and CDR2 is SVGIG in the germline V gene (reference sequence). The CDR3 has 15 residues. V lost 2 bases and J 5 bases, leaving 16 bases between the germline ends. The CDR3: CAWSKGGDRDNEQFF. The CDR3 DNA reads TGTGCCTGGAGTAAGGGCGGGGATCGAGACAATGAGCAGTTCTTC.

The V gene is TRBV11-2, the J gene TRBJ2-1; 10 bases align to TRBD2. Germline V lookup: CDR1 SGHAT, CDR2 FQNNGV. The V segment lost 4 bases and the J segment 8 bases; nucleotides outside the gene matches: 8. The CDR3 runs to 15 residues. CDR3 DNA sequence: TGTGCCAGCAGCTCTAGCGGGAGATGGGGCGATGAGCAGTTCTTC. Protein sequence: CASSSSGRWGDEQFF.

The CDR3 coding sequence is TGTGCCAGCAGCTTAGCCCCCTTAGCCGGGGGGGAGCTGTTTTTT. The encoded protein is CASSLAPLAGGELFF. J is TRBJ2-2 and V is TRBV7-2; D is undetermined. The V end was cut by 0 bases, the J end by 8 bases, with 13 bases between. Germline CDR1 SGHTA, CDR2 FQGNSA. The CDR3 has 15 residues.

V gene TRBV28 combines with J gene TRBJ2-5; TRBD1 agrees at 11 bases. Germline V CDR1 and CDR2: MDHEN, SYDVKM. This CDR3 has 15 amino acids. V gave up 5 bases and J gave up 3 bases; unmatched junction bases: 5. The CDR3 spells CASSRPGQGEETQYF. The CDR3 DNA follows: TGTGCCAGCAGTCGCCCGGGACAGGGGGAAGAGACCCAGTACTTC.

The V and J genes are TRBV19 and TRBJ1-5, with TRBD1 matching 10 bases. From germline, CDR1 is LNHDA and CDR2 SQIVND (reference sequence). V shed 8 bases and J 7 bases; nucleotides not matched to a gene: 17. This CDR3 has 17 amino acids. In DNA form, the CDR3 reads TGTGCCAGTTCTATTACCGGGACAGGGGTTAAACGGCAGCCCCAGCATTTT. This gives the protein CASSITGTGVKRQPQHF.

The count of this clone is one. This chain connects TRBV6-6 to TRBJ2-7; 9 nucleotides match TRBD2. There are 14 residues in the CDR3. J was trimmed by 4 bases and V by 2 bases; bases with no gene match: 3. Germline assignment: CDR1 MNHNY and CDR2 SVGAGI (reference sequence). The DNA for the CDR3 is TGTGCCAGCAGTTACGCGGGAGGGAGATACGAGCAGTACTTC. This sequence encodes CASSYAGGRYEQYF.

This clone was found a few times. This CDR3 reads CASSLGRDEQYF. The CDR3 DNA reads as TGTGCCAGCAGCTTAGGACGGGACGAGCAGTACTTC. This chain connects TRBV7-9 to TRBJ2-7; D remains unclear. Per germline, CDR1 SEHNR and CDR2 FQNEAQ (reference sequence). The CDR3 is made up of 12 amino acids. V lost 1 base to trimming and J lost 5 bases, with 6 bases between them.

The chain carries TRBV14 and TRBJ2-1, with D perhaps matching TRBD1 (6 bases). Germline CDR1 and CDR2: SGHDN and FVKESK. Trimming took 4 bases from V and 3 from J, leaving 13 bases between them. The CDR3 is made up of 15 amino acids. The CDR3 region has the DNA TGTGCCAGCAGCCCGACGGCGACAGGCTACAATGAGCAGTTCTTC. Translation gives CASSPTATGYNEQFF.

The CDR3 DNA reads TGTGCCAGTACCCTTTCGGGACAGGGCACTTACAATGAGCAGTTCTTC. Encoded protein: CASTLSGQGTYNEQFF. This chain links TRBV19 with TRBJ2-1; 9 bases line up with TRBD1. Germline-derived CDR1 and CDR2 are LNHDA and SQIVND (reference sequence). The CDR3 extends over 16 amino acids. The V segment lost 7 bases and the J segment 4 bases; nucleotides outside the gene matches: 11.

V is TRBV9 and J is TRBJ2-2; TRBD2 is a possible D gene (5 bases). V lost 5 bases and J lost 5, with 13 bases in between. The CDR3 has 14 amino acids. The germline V gene has CDR1 SGDLS and CDR2 YYNGEE. For the CDR3, the DNA is TGTGCCAGCAGGGGGATTGGGGAGACCGGGGAGCTGTTTTTT. Protein product: CASRGIGETGELFF.

The chain carries TRBV25-1 and TRBJ2-1; TRBD1 aligns across 9 bases. This CDR3 has 16 residues. The V and J ends lost 5 bases and 6 bases, in that order; junction bases with no gene match: 11. The germline V gene has CDR1 MGHDK and CDR2 SYGVNS. The CDR3 region has the DNA TGTGCCAGCAGTAGAGGATGGACAGGGGAAACCAATGAGCAGTTCTTC. Amino acid sequence: CASSRGWTGETNEQFF.

This chain uses TRBV5-4 with TRBJ1-5; D remains unclear. This CDR3 spans 15 amino acids. Per germline, CDR1 SGHNT and CDR2 YYREEE (reference sequence). V was trimmed by 2 bases and J by 5 bases, leaving 14 bases between them. The CDR3 DNA reads as TGTGCCAGCAGCTTCTCTCCAGCTCAGGATCAGCCCCAGCATTTT. Residues: CASSFSPAQDQPQHF.

The J gene is TRBJ1-1, the V gene TRBV5-1; no clear D. The germline V gene has CDR1 SGHRS and CDR2 YFSETQ. The V gene lost 1 base and the J gene lost 5 bases, with 12 bases spanning the gap. The CDR3 is made up of 14 amino acids. In DNA form, the CDR3 reads TGCGCCAGCAGCTTGCTCCAAGCTGAGACTGAAGCTTTCTTT. The encoded protein is CASSLLQAETEAFF.

This clone was counted only a few times. V is TRBV29-1 and J is TRBJ2-5, with TRBD1 matching 7 bases. CDR3 size: 12 residues. The V and J ends lost 3 bases and 2 bases, in that order; junction bases with no gene match: 0. CDR1 and CDR2 from the germline V gene are SQVTM and ANQGSEA. CDR3 sequence: CSVEGQQETQYF. The CDR3 DNA reads as TGCAGCGTTGAGGGACAGCAAGAGACCCAGTACTTC.

The CDR3 spells CASSLAGGSGGGTDTQYF. The CDR3 DNA reads TGTGCCAGCAGCTTAGCCGGAGGGAGCGGGGGGGGCACAGATACGCAGTATTTT. This chain connects TRBV7-6 to TRBJ2-3; 10 bases align to TRBD2. V dropped 0 bases and J dropped 1; count of bases not matched to a gene: 7. Germline V gives CDR1 SGHVS, CDR2 FNYEAQ. CDR3 length: 18 amino acids.

This chain links TRBV21-1 with TRBJ2-3; the D call in the table, TRBD1, was not verified against the DNA. TRBV21-1 counts as a pseudogene. The CDR3 extends over 16 amino acids. The CDR3 protein is CASSKGTGYISDTQYF. CDR3 sequence (DNA): TGTGCCAGCAGCAAAGGAACAGGGTATATTTCAGATACGCAGTATTTT.

This chain joins TRBV5-1 and TRBJ2-7; a weak D match, TRBD2 (6 bases). Trimming took 0 bases from V and 4 from J, leaving 11 bases between them. CDR3 length equals 14 residues. Germline V gives CDR1 SGHRS, CDR2 YFSETQ. CDR3 in amino acids: CASSLDGSLYEQYF. The CDR3 nucleotides are TGCGCCAGCAGCTTGGACGGGAGTCTGTACGAGCAGTACTTC.

The chain links TRBV15 to TRBJ1-4; no reliable D call. The CDR3 covers 15 residues. The V gene lost 1 base and the J gene lost 3 bases, with 9 bases spanning the gap. Germline CDR1 reads LNHNV; CDR2 reads YYDKDF (reference sequence). The CDR3 region has the DNA TGTGCCACCAGCAGAGGTTGGTCAGCTAATGAAAAACTGTTTTTT. Its protein product is CATSRGWSANEKLFF.

V gene TRBV28 combines with J gene TRBJ1-6, with D possibly being TRBD1 (6 bases). V gave up 3 bases and J gave up 8 bases, with 20 bases separating them. The CDR3 is made up of 17 amino acids. Germline V gives CDR1 MDHEN, CDR2 SYDVKM. CDR3 region: CASSFMEVADRHSPLHF. The CDR3 nucleotides are TGTGCCAGCAGTTTTATGGAAGTCGCGGACAGACATTCACCCCTCCACTTT.